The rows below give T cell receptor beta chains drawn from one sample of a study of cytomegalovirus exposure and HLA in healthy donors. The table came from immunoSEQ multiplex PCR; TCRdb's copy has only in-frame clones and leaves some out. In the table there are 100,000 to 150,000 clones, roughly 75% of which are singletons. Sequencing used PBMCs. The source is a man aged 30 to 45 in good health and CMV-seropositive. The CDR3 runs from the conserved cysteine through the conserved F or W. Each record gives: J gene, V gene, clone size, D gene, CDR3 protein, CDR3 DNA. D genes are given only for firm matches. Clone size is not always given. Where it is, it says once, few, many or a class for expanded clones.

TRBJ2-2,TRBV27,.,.,CASSPGNTGELFF,TGTGCCAGCAGCCCCGGGAACACCGGGGAGCTGTTTTTT
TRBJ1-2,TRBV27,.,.,CASSLSGYGYTF,TGTGCCAGCAGTTTATCCGGGTATGGCTACACCTTC
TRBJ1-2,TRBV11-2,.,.,CASSALTDANYGYTF,TGTGCCAGCAGCGCCTTAACAGATGCTAACTATGGCTACACCTTC
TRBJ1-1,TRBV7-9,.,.,CASSREGGEAFF,TGTGCCAGCAGCCGGGAGGGGGGTGAAGCTTTCTTT
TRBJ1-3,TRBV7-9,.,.,CASSFGGTGNTIYF,TGTGCCAGCAGCTTCGGGGGTACTGGAAACACCATATATTTT
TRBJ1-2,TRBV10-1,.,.,CASSESADTNYGYTF,TGCGCCAGCAGTGAGTCCGCCGACACAAACTATGGCTACACCTTC
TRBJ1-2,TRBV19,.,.,CASSLSTGSFYGYTF,TGTGCCAGTAGTCTTTCCACGGGATCCTTCTATGGCTACACCTTC
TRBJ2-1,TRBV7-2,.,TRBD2,CASSSPGLVVHEQFF,TGTGCCAGCAGCTCACCGGGACTAGTAGTCCATGAGCAGTTCTTC
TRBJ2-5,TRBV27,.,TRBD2,CASSPRGGLETQYF,TGTGCCAGCAGTCCCCGGGGGGGCCTAGAGACCCAGTACTTC
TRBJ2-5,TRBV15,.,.,CATKDQAWGQGETQYF,TGTGCCACTAAAGATCAGGCGTGGGGCCAGGGCGAGACCCAGTACTTC
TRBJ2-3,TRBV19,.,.,CASSQTDTQYF,TGTGCCAGTAGCCAGACAGATACGCAGTATTTT
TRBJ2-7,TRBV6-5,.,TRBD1,CASSPRDRRYEQYF,TGTGCCAGCAGCCCTAGGGACAGACGCTACGAGCAGTACTTC
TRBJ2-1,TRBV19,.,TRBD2,CASSKRLAAYNEQFF,TGTGCCAGTAGTAAGCGTCTAGCGGCCTACAATGAGCAGTTCTTC
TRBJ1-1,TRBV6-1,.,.,CASSEALRRSGNTEAFF,TGTGCCAGCAGTGAAGCGCTTCGCCGATCCGGGAACACTGAAGCTTTCTTT
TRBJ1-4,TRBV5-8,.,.,CASSSVLLGGKLFF,TGTGCCAGCAGCTCGGTACTACTGGGAGGAAAACTGTTTTTT
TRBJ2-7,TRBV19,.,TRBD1,CASRPTGTGGIEQYF,TGTGCCAGTAGACCCACCGGGACAGGGGGCATCGAGCAGTACTTC
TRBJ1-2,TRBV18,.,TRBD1,CASSPSRTGNGYTF,TGTGCCAGCTCACCGTCCAGGACAGGGAATGGCTACACCTTC
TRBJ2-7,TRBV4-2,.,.,CASSQAARGEQYF,TGTGCCAGCAGCCAAGCGGCGAGGGGGGAGCAGTACTTC
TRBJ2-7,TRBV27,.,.,CASSSRPGRGVNEQYF,TGTGCCAGCAGTTCAAGGCCCGGCAGGGGGGTCAACGAGCAGTACTTC
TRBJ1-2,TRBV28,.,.,CASSLERAGYGYGYTF,TGTGCCAGCAGTCTAGAACGAGCAGGGTACGGCTATGGCTACACCTTC
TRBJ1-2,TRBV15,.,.,CATSLEVGDYGYTF,TGTGCCACCAGCCTCGAGGTCGGGGACTATGGCTACACCTTC
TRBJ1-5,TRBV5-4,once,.,CASSFIGNQPQHF,TGTGCCAGCAGCTTTATTGGCAATCAGCCCCAGCATTTT
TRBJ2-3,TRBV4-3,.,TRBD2,CASSQDYPSGSIADTQYF,TGCGCCAGCAGCCAAGACTACCCCAGCGGGAGCATCGCAGATACGCAGTATTTT
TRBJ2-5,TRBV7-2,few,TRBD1,CASNPTGLQETQYF,TGTGCCAGCAACCCGACAGGGCTGCAAGAGACCCAGTACTTC
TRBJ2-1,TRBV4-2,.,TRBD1,CASSQLGQGYNEQFF,TGTGCCAGCAGCCAGCTGGGACAGGGCTACAATGAGCAGTTCTTC
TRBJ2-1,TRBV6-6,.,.,CASTLSPGSSYNEQFF,TGTGCCAGCACCCTCTCCCCCGGGAGCTCCTACAATGAGCAGTTCTTC
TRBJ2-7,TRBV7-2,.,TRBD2,CASSSKREGEQYF,TGTGCCAGCAGCTCAAAGCGGGAGGGGGAGCAGTACTTC
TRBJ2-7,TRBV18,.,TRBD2,CASSPAGGSSYEQYF,TGTGCCAGCTCACCAGCGGGAGGGAGCTCCTACGAGCAGTACTTC
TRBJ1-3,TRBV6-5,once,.,CASSYSGGSGNTIYF,TGTGCCAGCAGTTACAGCGGGGGATCAGGAAACACCATATATTTT
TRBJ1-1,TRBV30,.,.,CAWSLDRSNTEAFF,TGTGCCTGGAGTCTAGATCGATCGAACACTGAAGCTTTCTTT